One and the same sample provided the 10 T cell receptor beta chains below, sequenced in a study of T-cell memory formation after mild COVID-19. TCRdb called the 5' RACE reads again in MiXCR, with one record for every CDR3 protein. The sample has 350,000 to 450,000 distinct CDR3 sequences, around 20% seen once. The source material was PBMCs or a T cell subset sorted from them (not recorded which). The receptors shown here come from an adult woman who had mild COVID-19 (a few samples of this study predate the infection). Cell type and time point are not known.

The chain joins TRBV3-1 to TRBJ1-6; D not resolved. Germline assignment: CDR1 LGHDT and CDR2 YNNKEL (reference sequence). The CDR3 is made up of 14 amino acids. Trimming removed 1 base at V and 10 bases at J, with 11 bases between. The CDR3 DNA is TGTGCCAGCAGCCAAGGAACCGGAAAGTCACCCCTCCACTTT. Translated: CASSQGTGKSPLHF.

CDR3 protein: CASSLGTFGTDTQYF. The CDR3 nucleotides read TGTGCCAGCAGCCTGGGGACCTTCGGCACAGATACGCAGTATTTT. The V call is TRBV7-6, the J call TRBJ2-3; D is possibly TRBD1 or TRBD2 (5 bases each). The CDR3 length is 15 residues. The V end lost 5 bases, the J end lost 1 base, and 13 bases lay between the germline ends. The germline V gene has CDR1 SGHVS and CDR2 FNYEAQ. Based on the CDR3 plus reference TRBV7-6 and TRBJ2-3, the full variable domain is GAGVSQSPRYKVTKRGQDVALRCDPISGHVSLYWYRQALGQGPEFLTYFNYEAQQDKSGLPNDRFSAERPEGSISTLTIQRTEQRDSAMYRCASSLGTFGTDTQYFGPGTRLTVL.

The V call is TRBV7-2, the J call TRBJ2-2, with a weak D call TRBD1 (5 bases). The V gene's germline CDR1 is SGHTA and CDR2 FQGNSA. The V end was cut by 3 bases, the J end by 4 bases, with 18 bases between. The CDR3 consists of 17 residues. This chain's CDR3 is CASSFPTGPKGTGELFF. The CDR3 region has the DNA TGTGCCAGCAGCTTTCCCACAGGCCCCAAGGGCACCGGGGAGCTGTTTTTT.

The CDR3 DNA reads as TGCAGTGGGAGCTGGCAGGGGAAGGTGGGTGAGCAGTTCTTC. Translation: CSGSWQGKVGEQFF. The V gene is TRBV20-1, the J gene TRBJ2-1; TRBD1 is a possible D gene (6 bases). Germline assignment: CDR1 DFQATT and CDR2 SNEGSKA (reference sequence). This CDR3 is built from 14 residues. Trimming pared 7 bases from V and 9 bases from J, leaving 22 bases between.

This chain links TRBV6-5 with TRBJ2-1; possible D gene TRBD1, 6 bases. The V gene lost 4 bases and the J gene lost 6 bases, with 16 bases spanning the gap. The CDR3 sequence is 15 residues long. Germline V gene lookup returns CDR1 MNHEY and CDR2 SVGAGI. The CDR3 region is CASSSTAEGGNEQFF. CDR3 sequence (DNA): TGTGCCAGCAGTTCCACTGCAGAAGGGGGCAATGAGCAGTTCTTC.

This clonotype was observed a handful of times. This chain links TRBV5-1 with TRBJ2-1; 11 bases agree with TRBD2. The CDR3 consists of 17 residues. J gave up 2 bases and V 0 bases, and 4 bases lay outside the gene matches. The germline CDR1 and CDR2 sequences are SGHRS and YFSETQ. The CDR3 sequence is CASSLGTLAGAYNEQFF. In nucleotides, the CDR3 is TGCGCCAGCAGCTTGGGGACACTAGCGGGAGCCTACAATGAGCAGTTCTTC.

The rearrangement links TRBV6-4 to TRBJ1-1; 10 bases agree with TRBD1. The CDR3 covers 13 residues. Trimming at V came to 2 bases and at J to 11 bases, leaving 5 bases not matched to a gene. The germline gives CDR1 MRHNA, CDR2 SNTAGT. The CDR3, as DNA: TGTGCCAGCAGTGACACCGGGACAGGGGAGGCTTTCTTT. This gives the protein CASSDTGTGEAFF.

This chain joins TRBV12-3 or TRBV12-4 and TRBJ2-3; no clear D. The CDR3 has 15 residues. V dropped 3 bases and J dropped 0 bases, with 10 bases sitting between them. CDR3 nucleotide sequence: TGTGCCAGCAGTTTTTTTTCGGCTAGCACAGATACGCAGTATTTT. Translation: CASSFFSASTDTQYF.

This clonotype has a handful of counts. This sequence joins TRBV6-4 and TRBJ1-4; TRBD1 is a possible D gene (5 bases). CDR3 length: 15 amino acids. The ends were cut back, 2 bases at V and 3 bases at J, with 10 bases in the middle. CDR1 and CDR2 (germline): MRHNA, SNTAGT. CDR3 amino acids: CASSDTGEANEKLFF. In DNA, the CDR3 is TGTGCCAGCAGTGACACGGGGGAGGCTAATGAAAAACTGTTTTTT.

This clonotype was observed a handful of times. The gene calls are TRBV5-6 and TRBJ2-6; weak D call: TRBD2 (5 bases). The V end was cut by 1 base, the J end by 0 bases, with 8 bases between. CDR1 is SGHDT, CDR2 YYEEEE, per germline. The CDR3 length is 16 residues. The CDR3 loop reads CASSLLEVSGANVLTF. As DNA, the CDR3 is TGTGCCAGCAGCTTGTTGGAGGTCTCTGGGGCCAACGTCCTGACTTTC.